A selection of T cell receptor beta chains follows, all from one sample in a study of blood T cell repertoires in COVID-19. Data came from immunoSEQ multiplex PCR; TCRdb stores just in-frame clones and leaves some out. The sample yields 200,000 to 250,000 clones, 70% to 90% seen once. Sequences were obtained from peripheral blood. Receptors were obtained from a woman of 80 years or more with acute or convalescent COVID-19. The CDR3 runs from the conserved cysteine through the conserved F or W. The listing skips clone size in some rows; elsewhere it reads once, few, many or a size class.

V	size	J	CDR3
TRBV9	few	TRBJ1-5	CASSVGSTGYQPQHF
TRBV10-3	.	TRBJ2-3	CASDSGQGVDTQYF
TRBV10-1	.	TRBJ1-3	CASSPHVTPSGNTIYF
TRBV6-2/TRBV6-3	.	TRBJ1-2	CASSYSLYGYTF
TRBV29-1	once	TRBJ2-2	CSLQGANTGELFF
TRBV11-3	.	TRBJ1-3	CASSLEAPTSGNTIYF
TRBV6-6	.	TRBJ1-1	CARGDREATMNTEAFF
TRBV5-1	.	TRBJ2-3	CASSRTSVDTQYF
TRBV18	.	TRBJ1-5	CASSPTGGDQPQHF
TRBV29-1	.	TRBJ1-1	CSVTNHEAFF
TRBV19	once	TRBJ1-1	CASSIENRATEAFF
TRBV14	.	TRBJ1-1	CASSRTSNTEAFF
TRBV3-1/TRBV3-2	.	TRBJ1-6	CASSPSDRVDSPLHF
TRBV18	.	TRBJ1-4	CASSPQGRGEKLFF
TRBV2	.	TRBJ2-7	CASRVAGTYEQYF
TRBV12-5	.	TRBJ2-2	CASGLVLVPERLQNTGELFF
TRBV6-5	.	TRBJ2-5	CASSPPGLAQGTQYF
TRBV7-2	.	TRBJ1-2	CASSLDPQGEGYTF
TRBV24-1	.	TRBJ2-2	CATSDLPRGPDTGELFF
TRBV7-2	.	TRBJ2-1	CASSVGLGMDEQFF
TRBV10-3	.	TRBJ2-3	CAISPSGASTDTQYF
TRBV11-2	few	TRBJ1-1	CASSLDQDRATRDGAFF
TRBV7-8	.	TRBJ1-1	CASSLVLLAGANTEAFF
TRBV10-3	.	TRBJ2-3	CAISESTSEGTDTQYF
TRBV11-1	.	TRBJ2-2	CASSPQGNTGELFF
TRBV7-8	.	TRBJ1-2	CASSLVQGYGYTF
TRBV28	.	TRBJ2-3	CASSTLAEWGTDTQYF
TRBV10-3	.	TRBJ2-7	CAISESTRVPYEQYF
TRBV5-6	.	TRBJ2-3	CASSRRGSGSGYTQYF